The 2 T cell receptor beta chains in this list originate from one sample, sequenced in a study of PD-1 blockade in classical Hodgkin lymphoma. With no exception, relapse followed autologous stem cell transplantation in all patients, and brentuximab vedotin exposure varied. Assay: immunoSEQ multiplex PCR; the TCRdb copy retains only in-frame clones and omits some. Seen here are 150,000 or so clones, about four fifths observed once, and the top ten hold 7.5% to 10%. The sample here was peripheral blood mononuclear cells (PBMCs), taken before the second cycle of nivolumab. All receptors derive from a human donor with classical Hodgkin lymphoma.

The rearrangement links TRBV6-5 to TRBJ1-6, with TRBD1 matching 8 bases. V gave up 6 bases and J gave up 10 bases; unmatched junction bases: 5. The CDR3 loop spans 13 amino acids. Germline CDR1 and CDR2: MNHEY and SVGAGI. The CDR3 DNA reads as TGTGCCAGCAGGACAGGGGTCAGATCACCCCTCCACTTT. It encodes CASRTGVRSPLHF.

The V gene is TRBV19, the J gene TRBJ1-4; no reliable D call. V was clipped by 6 bases and J by 5 bases, with 22 bases between them. The CDR3 runs 17 residues. Germline loops: CDR1 LNHDA, CDR2 SQIVND (reference sequence). As DNA, the CDR3 is TGTGCCAGTAGCAGGATACCCGGTGGGAAGGTGAATGAAAAACTGTTTTTT. Its translation: CASSRIPGGKVNEKLFF.